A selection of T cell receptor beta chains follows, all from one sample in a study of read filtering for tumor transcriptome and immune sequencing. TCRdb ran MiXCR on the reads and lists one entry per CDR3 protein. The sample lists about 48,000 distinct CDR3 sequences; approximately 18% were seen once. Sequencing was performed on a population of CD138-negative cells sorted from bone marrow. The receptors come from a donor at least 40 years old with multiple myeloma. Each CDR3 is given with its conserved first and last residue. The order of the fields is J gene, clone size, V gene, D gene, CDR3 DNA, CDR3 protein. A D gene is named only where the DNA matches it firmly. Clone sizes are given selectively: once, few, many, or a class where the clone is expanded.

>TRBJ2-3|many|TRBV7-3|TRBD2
TGTGCCAGCAGCTCTAGCGGGAGAGGCGATACGCAGTATTTT
CASSSSGRGDTQYF
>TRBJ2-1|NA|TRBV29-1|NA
TGCAGCGCCGCCCGCCGACAGACCAACGATGAGCAGTTCTTC
CSAARRQTNDEQFF
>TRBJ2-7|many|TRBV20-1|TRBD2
TGCAGTGCTGTTGGACTAGCGGGAACTCCCTCCTACGAGCAGTACTTC
CSAVGLAGTPSYEQYF
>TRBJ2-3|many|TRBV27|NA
TGTGCCAGCAGTTTGACAGAGGGTACGCAGTATTTT
CASSLTEGTQYF
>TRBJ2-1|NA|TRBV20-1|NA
TGCAGTGCAGCCCGCTTGGGGCGTTACAATGAGCAGCTCTTC
CSAARLGRYNEQLF
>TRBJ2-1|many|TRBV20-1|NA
TGCAGTGCTAGGAAGGCTGGCGGGACACCCGAGCAGTTCTTC
CSARKAGGTPEQFF
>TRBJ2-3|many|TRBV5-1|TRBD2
TGCGCCAGCAGCTTGGGACTAGCGGGAAGCACAGATACGCAGTATTTT
CASSLGLAGSTDTQYF
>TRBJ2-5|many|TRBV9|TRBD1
TGTGCCAGCAGCGGTACAGGGGGAAGAGAGACCCAGTACTTC
CASSGTGGRETQYF
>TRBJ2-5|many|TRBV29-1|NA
TGCAGCGTTGGAGGGGGTCGAGAGACCCAGTACTTC
CSVGGGRETQYF
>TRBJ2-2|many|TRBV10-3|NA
TGTGCCATCAGTGGGACCGGGGAGCTGTTTTTT
CAISGTGELFF
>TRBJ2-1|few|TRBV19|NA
TGTGCCAGTACCTCACGGGGGGCCCGGGGTGAGCAGTTCTTC
CASTSRGARGEQFF
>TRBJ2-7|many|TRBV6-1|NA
TGCGGCACCGAGGCTAGTCCGGGCTACGAGCAGTACTTC
CGTEASPGYEQYF
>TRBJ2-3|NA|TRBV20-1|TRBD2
TGCAGTGCTGGGGTCGCGGGAGGGACCACAGATACGCAGTATTTT
CSAGVAGGTTDTQYF
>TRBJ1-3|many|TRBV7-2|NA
TGTGCCAGCAGCAAACAGGGTTTGGGATCTGGAAACACCATATATTTT
CASSKQGLGSGNTIYF
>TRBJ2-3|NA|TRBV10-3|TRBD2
TGTGCCATCAGCGTGACTAGCTGGAAAGATACTCAGTATTTT
CAISVTSWKDTQYF
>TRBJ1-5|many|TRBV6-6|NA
TGTGCCAGCAGTTACGGGGAGGGGCGCAATCAGCCCCAGCATTTT
CASSYGEGRNQPQHF
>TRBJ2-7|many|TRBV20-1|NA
TGCAGTGCTGTAAAGCGGAGGGGCTACGAGCAGTACTTC
CSAVKRRGYEQYF
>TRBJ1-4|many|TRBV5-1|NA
TGCGCCAGCAGTCCCAGTAGGGGGACCAATAATGAAAAACTGTTTTTT
CASSPSRGTNNEKLFF
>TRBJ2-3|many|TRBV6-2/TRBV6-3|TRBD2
TGTGCCAGCAGTTTGCGGGAGCGGGCGCAGTATTTT
CASSLRERAQYF
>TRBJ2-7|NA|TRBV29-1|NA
TGCAGCGTGAAGACAGCAATCTACGAGCAGTACTTC
CSVKTAIYEQYF
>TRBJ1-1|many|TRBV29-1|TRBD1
TGCAGCGTGACCACAGGGGGCGGGGGGAACACTGAAGCTTTCTTT
CSVTTGGGGNTEAFF
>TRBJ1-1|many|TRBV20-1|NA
TGCAGTGCTAGAACAGGGAGCGGACGGCACACTGAAGCTTTCTTT
CSARTGSGRHTEAFF
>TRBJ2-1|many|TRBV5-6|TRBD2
TGTGCCAGCAGCCCCCCGGGGGGGCTAGCGGACAATGAGCAGTTCTTC
CASSPPGGLADNEQFF
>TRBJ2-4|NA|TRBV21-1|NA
TGTGCCAGCAGCTTACCTCCCCGGGACAGGATATTGGAGTACTTC
CASSLPPRDRILEYF
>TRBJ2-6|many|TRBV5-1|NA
TGCGCCAGCAGCTTGACCAGCATCGCTGGGGCCAACGTCCTGACTTTC
CASSLTSIAGANVLTF
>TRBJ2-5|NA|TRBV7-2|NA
TGTGCCAGCAGCTTTTCCCAGGGACAAGAGACCCAGTACTTC
CASSFSQGQETQYF
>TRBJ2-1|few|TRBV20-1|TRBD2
TGCAGTGCTAGGGGACTAGCGGGGGGAAACAATGAGCAGTTCTTC
CSARGLAGGNNEQFF
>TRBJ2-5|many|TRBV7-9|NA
TGTGCCAGCAGCTTAGCGGTAGGACTTTCACAAGAGACCCAGTACTTC
CASSLAVGLSQETQYF
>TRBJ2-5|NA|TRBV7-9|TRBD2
TGTGCCAGCATCCAAGGACTAGCGGGAGCTAGACGGGAGACCCAGTACTTC
CASIQGLAGARRETQYF
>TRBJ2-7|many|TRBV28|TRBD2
TGTGCCAGCAGTTTGACTAGCGGGAGGCGCCACGAGCAGTACTTC
CASSLTSGRRHEQYF
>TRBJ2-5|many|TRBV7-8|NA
TGTGCCAGCCATTACGGGCAGGGTCAGACCCAGTACTTC
CASHYGQGQTQYF
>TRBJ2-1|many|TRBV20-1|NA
TGCAGTGCTAGAGATCTGACGAGCTCCTACAATGAGCAGTTCTTC
CSARDLTSSYNEQFF
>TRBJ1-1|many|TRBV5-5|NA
TGTGCCAGCAGCCCCGCCGGGGGGTGGAACACTGAAGCTTTCTTT
CASSPAGGWNTEAFF
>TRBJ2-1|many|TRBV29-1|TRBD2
TGCAGCGTTTTGACTAGCGGGAGTCTCGATGAGCAGTTCTTC
CSVLTSGSLDEQFF
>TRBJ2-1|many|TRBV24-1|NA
TGTGCCACCAGTGATCCTCATAAAATTTTCTTC
CATSDPHKIFF
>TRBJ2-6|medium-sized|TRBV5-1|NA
TGCGCCAGCAGCTTGGCTCAGTACTCTGGGGCCAACGTCCTGACTTTC
CASSLAQYSGANVLTF
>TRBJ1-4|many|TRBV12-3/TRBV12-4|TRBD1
TGTGCCAGCAGTCGAACCGGGACAGGGGGCGAAAAACTGTTTTTT
CASSRTGTGGEKLFF
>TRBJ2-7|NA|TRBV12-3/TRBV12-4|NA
TGTGCTAGCAGCTCCGGGACCCGTGGTTTCGAGCAGTGCTTC
CASSSGTRGFEQCF
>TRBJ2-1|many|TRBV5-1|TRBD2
TGCGCCAGCAGCCGGACTAGCGGCCCACAATTCAATGAGCAGTTCTTC
CASSRTSGPQFNEQFF
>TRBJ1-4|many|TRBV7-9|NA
TGTGCCAGCAGCTTTGGGACTTCCGAACTGTTTTTT
CASSFGTSELFF
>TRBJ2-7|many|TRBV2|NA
TGTGCCAGCACTAATGCCCTCGTCAGCTCCTACGAGCAGTACTTC
CASTNALVSSYEQYF